The 9 T cell receptor beta chains below were found in one sample sequenced in a study of blood T cell repertoires in COVID-19 (dated by TCRdb to 2018 to 2021). Receptors were amplified or captured by the immunoSEQ multiplex PCR assay. This immuneACCESS table, as held by TCRdb, lists in-frame sequences with V and J called but not all clones. Of the missing ones, under half trace to an unresolved V gene in checked studies; the others have no known cause. Within this sample are approximately 150,000 clones, with 85% to 90% of them counted one time only. Less than 2% of the sample is held by the ten biggest clonotypes. Sequencing was performed on peripheral blood. The receptors shown here come from a woman aged 55-69 years with acute or convalescent COVID-19.

This chain links TRBV18 with TRBJ1-1; TRBD1 aligns across 8 bases. From germline, CDR1 is KGHSH and CDR2 LQKENI. The CDR3 runs 15 residues. The J segment lost 0 bases and the V segment lost 5 bases, leaving 5 bases of the junction unmatched. CDR3 nucleotide sequence: TGTGCCAGCTCAGTGGGACAGGCTGTGAACACTGAAGCTTTCTTT. This encodes CASSVGQAVNTEAFF.

J is TRBJ1-1 and V is TRBV5-6; D unclear. Between the trimmed V and J ends, which lost 0 bases and 6 bases, there was a span of 9 bases. Germline V CDR1 and CDR2: SGHDT, YYEEEE. The CDR3 totals 13 residues. The CDR3 region is CASSLGRSPEAFF. The CDR3 DNA reads as TGTGCCAGCAGCTTGGGGAGGTCTCCTGAAGCTTTCTTT.

This clone has a single count. The chain carries TRBV2 and TRBJ1-1, with 10 bases matching TRBD1. CDR1 SNHLY and CDR2 FYNNEI come from the germline V gene. V shed 6 bases, J shed 1 base, and the junction held 8 bases outside the gene matches. The CDR3 is made up of 16 amino acids. CDR3 sequence reads: CASRRQGARGNTEAFF. CDR3 nucleotides: TGTGCCAGCAGACGACAGGGGGCGAGGGGGAACACTGAAGCTTTCTTT.

This rearrangement joins TRBV3-1 (or the pseudogene TRBV3-2) to TRBJ2-2; 7 nucleotides agree with TRBD1. Unmatched junction bases numbered 5, after V lost 4 bases and J lost 0 bases. The CDR3 is 16 amino acids. The germline V gene encodes CDR1 LGHDT and CDR2 YNNKEL (reference sequence). As DNA, the CDR3 is TGTGCCAGCAGCCGCCAGACAGGGCCGAACACCGGGGAGCTGTTTTTT. Its protein is CASSRQTGPNTGELFF.

V gene TRBV5-4 combines with J gene TRBJ2-2; 9 nucleotides align to TRBD2. The CDR3 sequence is 15 residues long. The V gene end was trimmed by 4 bases and the J gene end by 7 bases; junction bases not matched to a gene: 8. In germline, CDR1 is SGHNT, CDR2 YYREEE (reference sequence). The CDR3 reads CASSPQRGEVGELFF. The DNA for the CDR3 is TGTGCCAGCAGCCCCCAGCGGGGGGAAGTCGGGGAGCTGTTTTTT.

The gene calls are TRBV7-2 and TRBJ1-1; 7 bases are a match to TRBD1. V trimming: 3 bases; J trimming: 1 base; junction bases outside the gene matches: 8. Germline CDR1 and CDR2: SGHTA and FQGNSA. There are 16 residues in the CDR3. DNA for the CDR3: TGTGCCAGCAGCTTTACCCTTGGGACAGCGAACACTGAAGCTTTCTTT. Translating it yields CASSFTLGTANTEAFF.

This clone was detected once. This chain connects TRBV7-2 to TRBJ2-5; 16 nucleotides match TRBD2. The CDR3 sequence is 17 residues long. J was trimmed by 5 bases and V by 5 bases; bases with no gene match: 8. CDR1 is SGHTA, CDR2 FQGNSA, per germline. Here the CDR3 DNA reads TGTGCCAGCAGCGTGGGACTAGCGGGGGGGCATATGGAGACCCAGTACTTC. Its translation is CASSVGLAGGHMETQYF. Full variable domain (rest looked up from reference TRBV7-2 and TRBJ2-5): GAGVSQSPSNKVTEKGKDVELRCDPISGHTALYWYRQSLGQGLEFLIYFQGNSAPDKSGLPSDRFSAERTGGSVSTLTIQRTQQEDSAVYLCASSVGLAGGHMETQYFGPGTRLLVL.

The chain has TRBV29-1 and TRBJ2-3; 9 nucleotides align to TRBD1. The length of the CDR3 is 13 residues. The V gene's germline CDR1 is SQVTM and CDR2 ANQGSEA. With V trimmed by 4 bases and J by 4 bases, 3 bases remained unmatched. CDR3 in DNA: TGCAGCGTTGGGGACAGGGCACCAGATACGCAGTATTTT. As protein: CSVGDRAPDTQYF.

This sequence joins TRBV6-5 and TRBJ1-2; a possible D gene is TRBD1 (6 bases). V was pared by 8 bases and J by 2 bases, with 18 bases between. The CDR3 covers 15 residues. Germline CDR1 is MNHEY and CDR2 is SVGAGI. CDR3 sequence: CASRDVSQGNYGYTF. Written as DNA, the CDR3 is TGTGCCAGCCGGGACGTCTCGCAGGGGAACTATGGCTACACCTTC.